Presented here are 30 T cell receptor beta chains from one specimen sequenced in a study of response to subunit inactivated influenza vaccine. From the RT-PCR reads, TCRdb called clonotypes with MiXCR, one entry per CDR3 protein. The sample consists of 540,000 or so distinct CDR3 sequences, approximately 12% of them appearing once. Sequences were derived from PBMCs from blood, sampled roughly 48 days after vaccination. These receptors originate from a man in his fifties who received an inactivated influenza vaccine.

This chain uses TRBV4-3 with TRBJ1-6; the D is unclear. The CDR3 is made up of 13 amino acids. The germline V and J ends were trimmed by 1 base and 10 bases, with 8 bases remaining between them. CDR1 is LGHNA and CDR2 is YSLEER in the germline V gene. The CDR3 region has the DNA TGCGCCAGCAGCCAAGGGGTCGGCTCACCCCTCCACTTT. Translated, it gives CASSQGVGSPLHF.

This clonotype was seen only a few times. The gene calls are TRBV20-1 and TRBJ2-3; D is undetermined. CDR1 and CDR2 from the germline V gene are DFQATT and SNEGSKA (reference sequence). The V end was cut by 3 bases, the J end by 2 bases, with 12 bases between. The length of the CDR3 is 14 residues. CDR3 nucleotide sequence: TGCAGTGCTAGGGACCCGAGATACACAGATACGCAGTATTTT. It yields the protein CSARDPRYTDTQYF.

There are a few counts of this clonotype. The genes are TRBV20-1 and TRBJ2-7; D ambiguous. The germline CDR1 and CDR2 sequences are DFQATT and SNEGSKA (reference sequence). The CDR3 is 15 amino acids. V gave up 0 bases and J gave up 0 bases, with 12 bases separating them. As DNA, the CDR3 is TGCAGTGCTAGAGATCAGGATTTACACTCCTACGAGCAGTACTTC. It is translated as CSARDQDLHSYEQYF.

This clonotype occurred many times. CDR3 sequence (DNA): TGTGCCAGCAGTTATAGACAGGGAGGCACCGGGGAGCTGTTTTTT. Its translation: CASSYRQGGTGELFF. The V gene is TRBV12-3 or TRBV12-4, the J gene TRBJ2-2, with a weak D call TRBD1 (7 bases). CDR3 size: 15 residues. Trimming cost V 4 bases and J 4 bases, with 13 bases left between them.

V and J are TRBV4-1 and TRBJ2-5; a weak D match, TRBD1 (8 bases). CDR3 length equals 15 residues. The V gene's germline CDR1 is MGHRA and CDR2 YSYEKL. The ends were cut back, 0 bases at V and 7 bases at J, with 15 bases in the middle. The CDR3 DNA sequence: TGCGCCAGCAGCCAAGAAGCGGGACAGGAACGGACCCAGTACTTC. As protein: CASSQEAGQERTQYF.

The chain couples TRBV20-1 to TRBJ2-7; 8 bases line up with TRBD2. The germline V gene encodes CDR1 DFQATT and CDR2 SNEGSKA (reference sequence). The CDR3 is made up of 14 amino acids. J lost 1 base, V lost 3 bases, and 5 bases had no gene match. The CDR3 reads CSARVTGGSYEQYF. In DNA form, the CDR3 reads TGCAGTGCTAGGGTTACGGGAGGGTCCTACGAGCAGTACTTC.

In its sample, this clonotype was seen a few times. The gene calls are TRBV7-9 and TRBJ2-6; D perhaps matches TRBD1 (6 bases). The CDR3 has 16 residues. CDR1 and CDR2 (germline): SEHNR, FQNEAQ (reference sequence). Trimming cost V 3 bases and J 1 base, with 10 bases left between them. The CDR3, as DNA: TGTGCCAGCAGCTTGGCTACAGGGTCTGGGGCCAACGTCCTGACTTTC. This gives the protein CASSLATGSGANVLTF.

CDR3 nucleotide sequence: TGTGCCAGCAGCTCTTTCCGGGGACACTACAATGAGCAGTTCTTC. Translation gives CASSSFRGHYNEQFF. V gene TRBV7-9 combines with J gene TRBJ2-1, with D possibly matching TRBD1 (6 bases). Germline V gives CDR1 SEHNR, CDR2 FQNEAQ (reference sequence). Trimming pared 4 bases from V and 3 bases from J, leaving 13 bases between. CDR3 size: 15 residues.

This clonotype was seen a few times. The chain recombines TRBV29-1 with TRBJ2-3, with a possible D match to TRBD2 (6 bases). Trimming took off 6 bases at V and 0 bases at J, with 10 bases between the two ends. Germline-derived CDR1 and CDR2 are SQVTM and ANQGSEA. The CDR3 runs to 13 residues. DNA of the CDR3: TGCAGCGTCCTCGGGACTAGCACAGATACGCAGTATTTT. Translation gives CSVLGTSTDTQYF.

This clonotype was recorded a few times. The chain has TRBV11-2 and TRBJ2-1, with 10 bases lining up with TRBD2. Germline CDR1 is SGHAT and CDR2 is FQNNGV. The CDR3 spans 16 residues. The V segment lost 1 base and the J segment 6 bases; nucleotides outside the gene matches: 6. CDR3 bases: TGTGCCAGCAGCTTAGGGCCTAGCGGGAGAATCAATGAGCAGTTCTTC. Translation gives CASSLGPSGRINEQFF.

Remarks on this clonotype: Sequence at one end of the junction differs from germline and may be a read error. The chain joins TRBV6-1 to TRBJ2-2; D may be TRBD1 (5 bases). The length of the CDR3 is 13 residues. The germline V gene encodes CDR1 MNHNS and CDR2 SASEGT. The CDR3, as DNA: TGTGCCATCAGTGTGACAGACACCGGGGAGCTGTTTTTT. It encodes CAISVTDTGELFF.

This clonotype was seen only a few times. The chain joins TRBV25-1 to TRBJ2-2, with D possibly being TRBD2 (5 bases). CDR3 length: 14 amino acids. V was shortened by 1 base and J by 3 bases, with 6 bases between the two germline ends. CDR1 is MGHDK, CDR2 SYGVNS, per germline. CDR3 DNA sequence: TGTGCCAGCAGTGAATTCGGGGACACCGGGGAGCTGTTTTTT. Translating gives CASSEFGDTGELFF.

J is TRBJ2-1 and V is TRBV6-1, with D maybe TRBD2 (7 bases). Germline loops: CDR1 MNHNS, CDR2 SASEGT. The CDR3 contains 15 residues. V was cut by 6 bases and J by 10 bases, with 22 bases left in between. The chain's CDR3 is CASRLGLGGLREQFF. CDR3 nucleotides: TGTGCCAGCAGACTAGGACTAGGGGGTTTAAGAGAGCAGTTCTTC.

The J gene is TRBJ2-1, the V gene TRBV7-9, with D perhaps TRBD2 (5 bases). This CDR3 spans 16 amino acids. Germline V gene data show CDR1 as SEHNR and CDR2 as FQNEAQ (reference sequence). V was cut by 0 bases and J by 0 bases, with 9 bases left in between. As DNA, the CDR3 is TGTGCCAGCAGCTTAGCGCTAGCCCCCTCCTACAATGAGCAGTTCTTC. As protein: CASSLALAPSYNEQFF.

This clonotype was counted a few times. The CDR3 spells CASSPFDEQYF. As DNA, the CDR3 is TGTGCCAGCAGCCCATTTGACGAGCAGTACTTC. This chain uses TRBV7-8 with TRBJ2-7; no firm D call. The CDR3 length is 11 residues. Germline V lookup: CDR1 SGHVS, CDR2 FQNEAQ. The V gene lost 5 bases and the J gene lost 5 bases, with 7 bases spanning the gap.

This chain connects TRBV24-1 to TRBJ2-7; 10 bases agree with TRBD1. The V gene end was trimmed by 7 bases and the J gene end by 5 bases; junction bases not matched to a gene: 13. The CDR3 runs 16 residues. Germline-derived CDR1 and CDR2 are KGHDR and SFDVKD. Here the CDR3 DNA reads TGTGCCACCAGCCAACCCGGGGACAGGGGTAGGGACGAGCAGTACTTC. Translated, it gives CATSQPGDRGRDEQYF.

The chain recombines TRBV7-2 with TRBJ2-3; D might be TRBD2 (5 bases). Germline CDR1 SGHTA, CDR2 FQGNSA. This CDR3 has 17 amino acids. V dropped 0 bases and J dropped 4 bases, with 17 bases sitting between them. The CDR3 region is CASSLAGGGLRSDTQYF. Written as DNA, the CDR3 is TGTGCCAGCAGCTTAGCGGGTGGAGGACTGAGGTCAGATACGCAGTATTTT.

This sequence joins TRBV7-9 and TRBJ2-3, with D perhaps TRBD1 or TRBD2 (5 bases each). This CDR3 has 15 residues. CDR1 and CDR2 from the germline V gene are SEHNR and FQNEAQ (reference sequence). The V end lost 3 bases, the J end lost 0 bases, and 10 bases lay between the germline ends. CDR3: CASSFGDRSTDTQYF. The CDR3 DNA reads TGTGCCAGCAGCTTTGGGGACCGAAGCACAGATACGCAGTATTTT.

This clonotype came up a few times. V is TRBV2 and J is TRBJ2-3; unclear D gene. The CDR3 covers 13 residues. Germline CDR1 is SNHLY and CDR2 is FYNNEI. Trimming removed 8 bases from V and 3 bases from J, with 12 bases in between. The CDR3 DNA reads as TGTGCCAGCCTACTTAGAGGTACAGATACGCAGTATTTT. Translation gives CASLLRGTDTQYF.

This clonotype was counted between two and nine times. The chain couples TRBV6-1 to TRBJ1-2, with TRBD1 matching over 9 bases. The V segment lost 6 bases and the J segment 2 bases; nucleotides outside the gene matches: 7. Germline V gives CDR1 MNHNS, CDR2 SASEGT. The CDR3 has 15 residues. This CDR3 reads CASSDHGQGNYGYTF. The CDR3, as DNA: TGTGCCAGCAGCGACCATGGACAGGGGAACTATGGCTACACCTTC.

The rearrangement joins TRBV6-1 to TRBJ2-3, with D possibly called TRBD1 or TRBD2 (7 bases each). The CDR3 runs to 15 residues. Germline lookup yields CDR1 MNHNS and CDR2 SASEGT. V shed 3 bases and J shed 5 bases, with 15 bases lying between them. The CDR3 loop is CASSDRGEGRDTQYF. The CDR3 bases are TGTGCCAGCAGTGACAGGGGGGAGGGCCGAGATACGCAGTATTTT.

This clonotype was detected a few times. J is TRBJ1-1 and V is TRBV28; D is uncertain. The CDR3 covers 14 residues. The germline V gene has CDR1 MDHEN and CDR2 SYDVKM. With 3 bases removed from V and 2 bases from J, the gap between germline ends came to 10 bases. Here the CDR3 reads CASSFLARNTEAFF. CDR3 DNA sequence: TGTGCCAGCAGTTTCCTTGCCAGAAACACTGAAGCTTTCTTT. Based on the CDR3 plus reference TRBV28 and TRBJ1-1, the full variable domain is DVKVTQSSRYLVKRTGEKVFLECVQDMDHENMFWYRQDPGLGLRLIYFSYDVKMKEKGDIPEGYSVSREKKERFSLILESASTNQTSMYLCASSFLARNTEAFFGQGTRLTVV.

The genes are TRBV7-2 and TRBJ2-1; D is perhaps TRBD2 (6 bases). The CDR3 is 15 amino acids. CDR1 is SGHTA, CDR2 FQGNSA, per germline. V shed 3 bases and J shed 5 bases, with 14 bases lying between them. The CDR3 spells CASSFTSQLDNEQFF. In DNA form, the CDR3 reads TGTGCCAGCAGCTTTACTAGCCAGCTTGACAATGAGCAGTTCTTC.

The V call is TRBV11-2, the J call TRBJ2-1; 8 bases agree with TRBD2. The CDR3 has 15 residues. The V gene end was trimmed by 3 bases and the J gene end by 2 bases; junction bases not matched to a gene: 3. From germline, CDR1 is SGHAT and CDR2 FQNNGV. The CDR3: CASSFGGGTYNEQFF. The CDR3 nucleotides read TGTGCCAGCAGCTTCGGCGGGGGGACCTACAATGAGCAGTTCTTC.

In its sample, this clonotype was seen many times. The CDR3 loop reads CSSAVRGGQGNEQFF. The CDR3 region has the DNA TGCAGCTCTGCAGTGCGGGGGGGCCAGGGCAATGAGCAGTTCTTC. This chain links TRBV29-1 with TRBJ2-1; 9 nucleotides agree with TRBD2. CDR3 length equals 15 residues. Germline assignment: CDR1 SQVTM and CDR2 ANQGSEA. The ends lost 8 bases at V and 6 bases at J; junction bases unmatched: 14.

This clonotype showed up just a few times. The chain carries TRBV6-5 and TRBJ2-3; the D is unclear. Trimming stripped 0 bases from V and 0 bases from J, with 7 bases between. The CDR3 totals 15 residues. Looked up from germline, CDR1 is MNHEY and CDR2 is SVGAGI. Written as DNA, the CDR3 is TGTGCCAGCAGTTACTCGCCGCTTAGCACAGATACGCAGTATTTT. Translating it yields CASSYSPLSTDTQYF.

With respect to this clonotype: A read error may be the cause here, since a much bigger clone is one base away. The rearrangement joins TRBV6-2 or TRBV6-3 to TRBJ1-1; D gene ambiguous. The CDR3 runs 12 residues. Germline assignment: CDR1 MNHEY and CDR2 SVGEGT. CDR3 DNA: TGTGCCGGCAGTTATACGGGGACTGAAGCTTTCTTT. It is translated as CAGSYTGTEAFF.

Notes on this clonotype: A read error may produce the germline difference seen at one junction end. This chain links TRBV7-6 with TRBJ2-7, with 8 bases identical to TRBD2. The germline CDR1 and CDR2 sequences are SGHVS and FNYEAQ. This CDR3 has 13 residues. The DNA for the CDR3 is TGTGCCAGCAGCCGTACTAGCGGATACGATCAGTACTTC. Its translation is CASSRTSGYDQYF. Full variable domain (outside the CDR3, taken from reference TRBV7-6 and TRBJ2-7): GAGVSQSPRYKVTKRGQDVALRCDPISGHVSLYWYRQALGQGPEFLTYFNYEAQQDKSGLPNDRFSAERPEGSISTLTIQRTEQRDSAMYRCASSRTSGYDQYFGPGTRLTVT.

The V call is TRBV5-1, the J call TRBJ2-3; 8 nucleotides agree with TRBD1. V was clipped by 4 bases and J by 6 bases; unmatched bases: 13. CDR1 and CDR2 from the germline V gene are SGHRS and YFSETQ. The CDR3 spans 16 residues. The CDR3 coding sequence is TGCGCCAGCAGCCCGATAGGACAGGGTGTTGCGGATACGCAGTATTTT. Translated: CASSPIGQGVADTQYF. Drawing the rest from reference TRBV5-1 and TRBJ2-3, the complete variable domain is KAGVTQTPRYLIKTRGQQVTLSCSPISGHRSVSWYQQTPGQGLQFLFEYFSETQRNKGNFPGRFSGRQFSNSRSEMNVSTLELGDSALYLCASSPIGQGVADTQYFGPGTRLTVL.

The CDR3 DNA is TGTGCCAGCAGCTTAAATTCAGTGAACACTGAAGCTTTCTTT. Protein: CASSLNSVNTEAFF. V usage is TRBV7-2 and J usage is TRBJ1-1; D remains ambiguous. The V and J ends lost 2 bases and 0 bases respectively, with 7 bases between them. Per germline, CDR1 SGHTA and CDR2 FQGNSA. The CDR3 has 14 residues.